These 31 T cell receptor beta chains originate from one sample sequenced in a study of CD8+CD57+ T cells in acquired aplastic anemia. Flow cytometry had shown expanded CD8+CD57+ cells in the patients chosen for sequencing. Template material for TCR beta VDJ and CDR3 profiling consisted of genomic DNA. TCRdb re-called the reads with MiXCR, one entry per CDR3 protein. The table has a few hundred thousand distinct CDR3 sequences, roughly 34% seen once. The sequenced sample consisted of sorted CD4+, CD8+, or CD8+CD57+ T cells (not recorded which) from PBMCs. The receptors were sampled from a human donor with aplastic anemia.

This clonotype occurred a few times. In DNA form, the CDR3 reads TGTGCCAGCAGCGTAGGAAGATGGGACTACGAGCAGTACTTC. This sequence encodes CASSVGRWDYEQYF. The chain links TRBV9 to TRBJ2-7; unclear D gene. Trimming shortened V by 0 bases and J by 3 bases, and 10 bases separated the two germline ends. This CDR3 has 14 amino acids. Germline V gives CDR1 SGDLS, CDR2 YYNGEE.

This clonotype was seen just once. The V and J genes are TRBV11-1 and TRBJ2-2, with 12 bases that match TRBD2. Germline CDR1 and CDR2: SGHAT and FQDESV (reference sequence). V lost 6 bases, J lost 1 base, and 15 bases stayed unmatched. This CDR3 region has 20 residues. In nucleotides, the CDR3 is TGTGCCAGCAGTTTACTCTGGTTGAGGACTAGCGGGGTGAACACCGGGGAGCTGTTTTTT. This gives the protein CASSLLWLRTSGVNTGELFF.

The chain carries TRBV19 and TRBJ2-7, with TRBD1 as a possible D gene (5 bases). This CDR3 comprises 13 residues. V dropped 4 bases and J dropped 2 bases, with 9 bases sitting between them. Germline-derived CDR1 and CDR2 are LNHDA and SQIVND (reference sequence). Here the CDR3 DNA reads TGTGCCAGTAGTAAAGACAGCACCTACGAGCAGTACTTC. Its protein is CASSKDSTYEQYF.

The V call is TRBV2, the J call TRBJ2-5; TRBD1 agrees at 7 bases. CDR1 and CDR2 from the germline V gene are SNHLY and FYNNEI. There are 14 residues in the CDR3. The junction had 4 bases not matched to a gene; V was cut back by 6 bases and J by 0 bases. In nucleotides, the CDR3 is TGTGCCAGCAGGGAACAGGGGTACCAAGAGACCCAGTACTTC. It is translated as CASREQGYQETQYF.

V and J are TRBV5-1 and TRBJ1-4, with 7 bases fitting TRBD1. The CDR3 is 17 residues long. Germline V gene sequence: CDR1 SGHRS, CDR2 YFSETQ. After removal of 4 bases from V and 8 bases from J, the junction contained 17 bases not matched to a gene. CDR3 in DNA: TGCGCCAGCAGCCCGGCGGGGACAGTCGGTGGAAGGGAAAAACTGTTTTTT. As protein: CASSPAGTVGGREKLFF. Full variable domain (missing parts from reference TRBV5-1 and TRBJ1-4): KAGVTQTPRYLIKTRGQQVTLSCSPISGHRSVSWYQQTPGQGLQFLFEYFSETQRNKGNFPGRFSGRQFSNSRSEMNVSTLELGDSALYLCASSPAGTVGGREKLFFGSGTQLSVL.

J is TRBJ1-4 and V is TRBV7-2; 7 bases align to TRBD1. The CDR3 is 14 residues long. Losses at the gene ends were 5 bases for V and 8 bases for J; bases not matched to a gene: 8. Germline V gene sequence: CDR1 SGHTA, CDR2 FQGNSA. The CDR3, as DNA: TGTGCCAGCAGCGGGGGACAGTTTGGCGAAAAACTGTTTTTT. As protein: CASSGGQFGEKLFF.

This chain uses TRBV20-1 with TRBJ2-5, with D unclear. Germline values: CDR1 DFQATT, CDR2 SNEGSKA (reference sequence). This CDR3 region has 12 residues. Trimming removed 4 bases from V and 3 bases from J, with 9 bases in between. The CDR3 loop is CSAKGRKETQYF. The CDR3 DNA sequence: TGCAGTGCTAAAGGACGGAAAGAGACCCAGTACTTC.

This clonotype was seen ten or more times. The J gene is TRBJ2-7, the V gene TRBV11-2; D may be TRBD2 (6 bases). Trimming pared 3 bases from V and 2 bases from J, leaving 11 bases between. The CDR3 extends over 14 amino acids. Germline V gene data show CDR1 as SGHAT and CDR2 as FQNNGV. The CDR3 DNA reads as TGTGCCAGCAGCTTTAGCGGTCCGACCTACGAGCAGTACTTC. Amino acid sequence: CASSFSGPTYEQYF.

Note on this clonotype: One base away lies a much larger clone, so this may be a sequencing read error. Here the CDR3 DNA reads TGCAGTGCTAGTAGTAGGGGGAAAGAGACCCAGTACTTC. It translates to CSASSRGKETQYF. The V gene is TRBV20-1, the J gene TRBJ2-5, with D possibly TRBD1 on 6 matching bases. Germline V gives CDR1 DFQATT, CDR2 SNEGSKA (reference sequence). V gave up 3 bases and J gave up 3 bases, with 11 bases separating them. The length of the CDR3 is 13 residues.

V is TRBV3-1 and J is TRBJ1-2; unclear D gene. V dropped 0 bases and J dropped 3 bases, with 8 bases sitting between them. The CDR3 is 14 residues long. In germline, CDR1 is LGHDT, CDR2 YNNKEL (reference sequence). The CDR3 DNA reads as TGTGCCAGCAGCCAAGATGGTTTTGACTATGGCTACACCTTC. Its translation: CASSQDGFDYGYTF.

This clonotype was counted ten times or more. This rearrangement joins TRBV7-2 to TRBJ2-7; weak D call: TRBD2 (5 bases). Germline loops: CDR1 SGHTA, CDR2 FQGNSA. The ends were cut back, 8 bases at V and 1 base at J, with 9 bases in the middle. The CDR3 sequence is 12 residues long. The CDR3 sequence: CASGGKSYEQYF. In DNA, the CDR3 is TGTGCCAGCGGAGGAAAGTCCTACGAGCAGTACTTC.

V and J are TRBV24-1 and TRBJ1-1; a possible D gene is TRBD1 (6 bases). There are 15 residues in the CDR3. CDR1 is KGHDR and CDR2 is SFDVKD in the germline V gene. V lost 11 bases, J lost 4 bases, and 22 bases lay in between. This CDR3 is CASSGTTGASTEAFF. As DNA, the CDR3 is TGTGCCAGCAGCGGGACGACAGGAGCGAGCACTGAAGCTTTCTTT.

This chain uses TRBV6-1 with TRBJ2-5; tentatively, D is TRBD1 (5 bases). Trimming pared 2 bases from V and 5 bases from J, leaving 6 bases between. CDR1 and CDR2 from the germline V gene are MNHNS and SASEGT. The CDR3 loop spans 12 amino acids. The CDR3: CASSERGETQYF. CDR3 coding DNA: TGTGCCAGCAGTGAAAGGGGTGAGACCCAGTACTTC.

Comment on this clonotype: Since the CDR3 does not end with the conserved phenylalanine or tryptophan, this likely comes from a read error. The chain has TRBV5-1 and TRBJ2-7; 7 bases are shared with TRBD2. CDR1 and CDR2 from the germline V gene are SGHRS and YFSETQ. The CDR3 totals 14 residues. With 4 bases clipped from V and 2 bases from J, the junction kept 6 bases outside the gene matches. The CDR3 loop is CASSPRTRTYEQYL. For the CDR3, the DNA is TGCGCCAGCAGCCCACGGACTAGAACCTACGAGCAGTACTTG.

This rearrangement joins TRBV12-5 to TRBJ2-7, with a possible D match to TRBD1 (6 bases). The CDR3 extends over 16 amino acids. V lost 5 bases to trimming and J lost 3 bases, with 20 bases between them. Germline V gene data show CDR1 as LGHNT and CDR2 as FRNRAP. This chain's CDR3 is CASGPLDLTGSYEQYF. The CDR3, as DNA: TGTGCTAGTGGTCCCTTAGACCTGACAGGTAGCTACGAGCAGTACTTC.

Note on this clonotype: The junction differs from germline at one of its ends, possibly a read error. V and J are TRBV5-1 and TRBJ1-3; unclear D gene. The CDR3 totals 16 residues. CDR1 and CDR2 from the germline V gene are SGHRS and YFSETQ. In DNA, the CDR3 is TGCGCCAGCAGCTTGGAGGGAGCCCTCTCTGGAAGCACCATATATTTT. Amino acid sequence: CASSLEGALSGSTIYF.

This clonotype has only a few counts. The chain recombines TRBV6-5 with TRBJ2-7; tentative D call: TRBD2 (5 bases). The germline V gene encodes CDR1 MNHEY and CDR2 SVGAGI. There are 14 residues in the CDR3. V lost 2 bases and J lost 7, with 15 bases in between. DNA for the CDR3: TGTGCCAGCAGTTACACCACTGAACCGGGAGAGCAGTACTTC. The encoded protein is CASSYTTEPGEQYF.

This clonotype has at least ten counts. The chain carries TRBV7-9 and TRBJ1-1; D not certain. Germline V CDR1 and CDR2: SEHNR, FQNEAQ (reference sequence). V was shortened by 3 bases and J by 5 bases, with 10 bases between the two germline ends. The CDR3 length is 13 residues. The CDR3 is CASSLVLETEAFF. CDR3 nucleotide sequence: TGTGCCAGCAGCTTGGTTTTGGAGACTGAAGCTTTCTTT.

Concerning this clonotype itself: A much more abundant neighbour one base away suggests this may be a read error. This chain uses TRBV11-2 with TRBJ2-2; 7 nucleotides line up with TRBD2. The CDR3 extends over 16 amino acids. Per germline, CDR1 SGHAT and CDR2 FQNNGV. The ends lost 8 bases at V and 1 base at J; junction bases unmatched: 10. CDR3 amino acids: CASRGLIAGNTGELFF. The DNA for the CDR3 is TGTGCCAGCCGCGGCTTAATAGCGGGGAACACCGGGGAGCTGTTTTTT.

This chain links TRBV20-1 with TRBJ2-1; 8 bases fit TRBD1. Trimming cost V 6 bases and J 6 bases; bases outside gene matches: 7. Germline CDR1 and CDR2: DFQATT and SNEGSKA (reference sequence). CDR3 length: 13 amino acids. The CDR3 nucleotides read TGCAGTGCACCGGGACAGGCGGTCAATGAGCAGTTCTTC. It specifies CSAPGQAVNEQFF.

CDR3 bases: TGCGCCAGCAGCTTGCTTCGGGGTGTTGAGCAGTTCTTC. Translated, it gives CASSLLRGVEQFF. The genes are TRBV5-1 and TRBJ2-1; a weak D match, TRBD2 (5 bases). Germline V lookup: CDR1 SGHRS, CDR2 YFSETQ. This CDR3 comprises 13 residues. V dropped 1 base and J dropped 9 bases, with 11 bases sitting between them.

This clonotype was counted only a few times. The rearrangement links TRBV29-1 to TRBJ2-1, with 8 bases identical to TRBD2. This CDR3 spans 14 amino acids. Losses at the gene ends were 7 bases for V and 9 bases for J; bases not matched to a gene: 14. Germline V gives CDR1 SQVTM, CDR2 ANQGSEA. The CDR3 region has the DNA TGCAGCGCAATTCCAGCGGGGGAGCTGGGTGAGCAGTTCTTC. It is translated as CSAIPAGELGEQFF.

The chain is built from TRBV12-3 or TRBV12-4 and TRBJ2-5; maybe TRBD2 (7 bases). The germline V and J ends were trimmed by 2 bases and 5 bases, with 24 bases remaining between them. The CDR3 totals 18 residues. CDR3 residues: CASSLSSPFGGRTETQYF. The CDR3, as DNA: TGTGCCAGCAGTTTATCAAGTCCGTTCGGGGGGCGGACGGAGACCCAGTACTTC.

CDR3 sequence reads: CASSPNRGIDTQYF. CDR3 in DNA: TGTGCCAGCTCACCTAACAGGGGCATAGATACGCAGTATTTT. J is TRBJ2-3 and V is TRBV18, with 7 bases matching TRBD1. This CDR3 contains 14 residues. The V gene's germline CDR1 is KGHSH and CDR2 LQKENI. The V and J ends lost 3 bases and 5 bases, in that order; junction bases with no gene match: 5.

This clonotype was seen ten or more times. V is TRBV7-9 and J is TRBJ1-2, with 8 bases identical to TRBD1. V lost 6 bases and J lost 4; bases outside the gene matches: 7. CDR3 size: 14 residues. Germline CDR1 is SEHNR and CDR2 is FQNEAQ (reference sequence). In nucleotides, the CDR3 is TGTGCCAGCAGTATGAGTGGACAGGGCTATGGCTACACCTTC. Translated: CASSMSGQGYGYTF.

This clonotype was observed a handful of times. The V and J genes are TRBV25-1 and TRBJ2-3, with unresolved D. This CDR3 spans 13 amino acids. The V gene lost 5 bases and the J gene lost 4 bases, with 10 bases spanning the gap. CDR1 is MGHDK and CDR2 is SYGVNS in the germline V gene. CDR3 loop: CASSLVLADTQYF. The DNA for the CDR3 is TGTGCCAGCAGTTTGGTTTTGGCAGATACGCAGTATTTT.

The chain joins TRBV5-5 to TRBJ2-7, with 7 bases aligning to TRBD2. The CDR3 contains 15 residues. Germline CDR1 is SGHKS and CDR2 is YYEKEE (reference sequence). V lost 3 bases, J lost 3 bases, and 9 bases stayed unmatched. The CDR3: CASSYRTSLYYEQYF. As DNA, the CDR3 is TGTGCCAGCAGCTACAGGACTAGTCTATACTACGAGCAGTACTTC.

This clonotype has a handful of counts. The chain couples TRBV7-2 to TRBJ2-7, with D tentatively TRBD2 (5 bases). The V and J ends lost 7 bases and 2 bases respectively, with 18 bases between them. This CDR3 is 15 amino acids long. Germline-derived CDR1 and CDR2 are SGHTA and FQGNSA. The CDR3 reads CASTPGRGSAYEQYF. The CDR3 DNA follows: TGTGCCAGCACCCCGGGTCGGGGTTCAGCCTACGAGCAGTACTTC.

This clonotype was counted at least ten times. The chain carries TRBV15 and TRBJ2-7; either TRBD1 or TRBD2 may fit D (5 bases each). This CDR3 is 15 amino acids long. With 3 bases removed from V and 6 bases from J, the gap between germline ends came to 18 bases. Germline V gene sequence: CDR1 LNHNV, CDR2 YYDKDF (reference sequence). The CDR3 DNA reads as TGTGCCACCAGCAGCGGGACCCATAATGGGGCCGAGCAGTACTTC. Amino acids: CATSSGTHNGAEQYF.

This clonotype was detected many times. CDR3 region: CASSLVSYRSYEQYF. CDR3 coding DNA: TGTGCCAGCAGCTTAGTGTCGTACCGATCCTACGAGCAGTACTTC. V gene TRBV7-8 combines with J gene TRBJ2-7; unclear D gene. CDR1 SGHVS and CDR2 FQNEAQ come from the germline V gene. Trimming left V 1 base short and J 1 base short, with 11 bases between. This CDR3 region has 15 residues.

The chain couples TRBV2 to TRBJ2-3; 13 nucleotides match TRBD2. Looked up from germline, CDR1 is SNHLY and CDR2 is FYNNEI. The trim removed 1 base at V and 2 bases at J, leaving 3 bases unmatched. The CDR3 consists of 17 residues. In nucleotides, the CDR3 is TGTGCCAGCAGTGAAGTAGGACTAGCGGGGGTCACAGATACGCAGTATTTT. This codes for CASSEVGLAGVTDTQYF.